The 7 T cell receptor beta chains in this list originate from one sample, sequenced in a study of blood T cell repertoires in COVID-19. Generated by immunoSEQ multiplex PCR, the TCRdb table keeps only in-frame clones and is missing some. This sample carries around 62,000 clones, approximately 93% of them seen once, and the ten largest clones take roughly 2.7%. Sequencing input: peripheral blood. Receptors were obtained from a man in his 70s with active COVID-19.

The chain combines TRBV27 with TRBJ2-7, with 12 bases fitting TRBD2. V was clipped by 8 bases and J by 4 bases; unmatched bases: 3. CDR1 is MNHEY and CDR2 is SMNVEV in the germline V gene (reference sequence). The CDR3 sequence is 13 residues long. The CDR3 region is CASATSGGYEQYF. In DNA form, the CDR3 reads TGTGCCAGCGCGACTAGCGGGGGTTACGAGCAGTACTTC.

V usage is TRBV10-3 and J usage is TRBJ1-2, with 7 positions matching TRBD1. Trimming at V came to 6 bases and at J to 8 bases, leaving 9 bases not matched to a gene. The CDR3 sequence is 13 residues long. Germline V gene sequence: CDR1 ENHRY, CDR2 SYGVKD. The CDR3 DNA follows: TGTGCCATCAGGGGGACAGCCCTCGACGGCTACACCTTC. Translated: CAIRGTALDGYTF.

J is TRBJ2-1 and V is TRBV12-3 or TRBV12-4; possibly TRBD1 for D (6 bases). There are 11 residues in the CDR3. With 7 bases removed from V and 9 bases from J, the gap between germline ends came to 10 bases. The CDR3 reads CASTPGVEQFF. CDR3 coding DNA: TGTGCCAGCACTCCAGGGGTTGAGCAGTTCTTC.

The V call is TRBV28, the J call TRBJ2-3; 9 nucleotides match TRBD2. Germline-derived CDR1 and CDR2 are MDHEN and SYDVKM. With V trimmed by 5 bases and J by 2 bases, 8 bases remained unmatched. The CDR3 loop spans 16 amino acids. Written as DNA, the CDR3 is TGTGCCAGCAGTCACCAAGCGGGGGGCCCCACAGATACGCAGTATTTT. This sequence encodes CASSHQAGGPTDTQYF.

V gene TRBV20-1 combines with J gene TRBJ2-3, with D uncertain. CDR1 and CDR2 (germline): DFQATT, SNEGSKA (reference sequence). There are 11 residues in the CDR3. V was cut by 6 bases and J by 5 bases, with 9 bases left in between. In DNA form, the CDR3 reads TGCAGTGCCCCCGCGCAAGATACGCAGTATTTT. As protein: CSAPAQDTQYF.

This clone was counted a few times. The chain carries TRBV19 and TRBJ1-5; D call uncertain. Germline CDR1 and CDR2: LNHDA and SQIVND (reference sequence). This CDR3 contains 11 residues. V shed 5 bases and J shed 11 bases, with 10 bases lying between them. In nucleotides, the CDR3 is TGTGCCAGTAGTCCCTCTTCGGCCCAGCATTTT. Translating it yields CASSPSSAQHF.

The CDR3 region is CASSRSGRGGGNEQFF. The CDR3 coding sequence is TGTGCCAGCAGCCGATCTGGGCGGGGGGGCGGTAATGAGCAGTTCTTC. This chain links TRBV5-6 with TRBJ2-1, with 9 nucleotides matching TRBD2. V was clipped by 4 bases and J by 7 bases; unmatched bases: 12. Germline V gene lookup returns CDR1 SGHDT and CDR2 YYEEEE. CDR3 length: 16 residues.